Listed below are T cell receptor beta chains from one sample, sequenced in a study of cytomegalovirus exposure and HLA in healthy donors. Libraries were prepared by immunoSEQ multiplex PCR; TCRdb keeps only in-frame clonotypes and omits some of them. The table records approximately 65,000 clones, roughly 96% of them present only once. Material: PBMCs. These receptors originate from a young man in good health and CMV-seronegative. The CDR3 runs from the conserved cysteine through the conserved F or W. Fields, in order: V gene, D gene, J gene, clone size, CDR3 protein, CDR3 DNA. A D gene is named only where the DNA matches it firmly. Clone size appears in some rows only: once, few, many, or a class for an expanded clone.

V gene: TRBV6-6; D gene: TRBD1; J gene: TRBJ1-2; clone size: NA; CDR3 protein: CASSQGQGAKGYTF; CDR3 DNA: TGTGCCAGCAGTCAGGGACAGGGGGCTAAGGGCTACACCTTC
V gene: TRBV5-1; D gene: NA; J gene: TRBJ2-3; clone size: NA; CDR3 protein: CASSLVQGPWSTDTQYF; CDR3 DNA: TGCGCCAGCAGCTTGGTACAGGGCCCTTGGAGCACAGATACGCAGTATTTT
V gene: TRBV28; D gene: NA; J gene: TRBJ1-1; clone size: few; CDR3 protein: CASSFRRLNTEAFF; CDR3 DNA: TGTGCCAGCAGTTTCCGCAGGCTGAACACTGAAGCTTTCTTT
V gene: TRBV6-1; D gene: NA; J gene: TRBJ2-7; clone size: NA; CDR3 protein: CASSRTTYEQYF; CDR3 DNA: TGTGCCAGCAGCAGGACTACCTACGAGCAGTACTTC
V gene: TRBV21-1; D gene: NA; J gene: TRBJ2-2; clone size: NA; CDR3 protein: CASSPNPDRQKNTGELFF; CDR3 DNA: TGTGCCAGCAGCCCAAACCCGGACAGGCAGAAAAACACCGGGGAGCTGTTTTTT
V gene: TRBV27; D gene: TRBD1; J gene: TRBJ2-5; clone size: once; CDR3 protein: CASSRGTGVETQYF; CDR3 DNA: TGTGCCAGCAGCCGGGGGACAGGGGTAGAGACCCAGTACTTC
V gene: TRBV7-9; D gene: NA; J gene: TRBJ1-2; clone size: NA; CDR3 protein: CASSPEYDYGYTF; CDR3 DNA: TGTGCCAGCAGCCCCGAGTATGACTATGGCTACACCTTC
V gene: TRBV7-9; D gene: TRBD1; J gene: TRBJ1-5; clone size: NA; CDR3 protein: CASSRQGANQPQHF; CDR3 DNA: TGTGCCAGCAGCCGACAGGGGGCGAATCAGCCCCAGCATTTT
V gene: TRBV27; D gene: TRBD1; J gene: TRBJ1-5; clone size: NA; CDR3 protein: CASSLTGGNQPQHF; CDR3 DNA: TGTGCCAGCAGTTTGACAGGGGGCAATCAGCCCCAGCATTTT
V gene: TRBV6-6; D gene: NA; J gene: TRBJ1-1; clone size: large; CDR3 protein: CASRGGVVTEAFF; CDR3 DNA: TGTGCCAGCAGGGGGGGAGTAGTCACTGAAGCTTTCTTT
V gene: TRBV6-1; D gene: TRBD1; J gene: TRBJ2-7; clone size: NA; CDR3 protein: CASSEYRGESYEQYF; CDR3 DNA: TGTGCCAGCAGCGAATACAGGGGGGAGTCCTACGAGCAGTACTTC
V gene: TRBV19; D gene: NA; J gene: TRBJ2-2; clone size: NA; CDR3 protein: CASSGTPNTGELFF; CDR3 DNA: TGTGCCAGTAGCGGGACACCCAACACCGGGGAGCTGTTTTTT
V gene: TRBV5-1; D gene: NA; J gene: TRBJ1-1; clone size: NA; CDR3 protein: CASSQGSIPYTEAFF; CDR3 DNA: TGCGCCAGCAGCCAGGGGAGCATACCTTACACTGAAGCTTTCTTT
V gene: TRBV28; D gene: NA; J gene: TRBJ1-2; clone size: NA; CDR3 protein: CASSLGGWGGYTF; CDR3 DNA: TGTGCCAGCAGTTTAGGGGGGTGGGGAGGCTACACCTTC
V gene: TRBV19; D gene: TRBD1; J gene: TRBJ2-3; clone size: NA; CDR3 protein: CASSTGTGGGTDTQYF; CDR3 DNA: TGTGCCAGTAGTACCGGGACAGGGGGTGGCACAGATACGCAGTATTTT
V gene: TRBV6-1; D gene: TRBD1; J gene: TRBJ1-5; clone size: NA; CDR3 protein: CASSVLGQGARQPQHF; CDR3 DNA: TGTGCCAGCAGTGTACTGGGACAGGGGGCGCGGCAGCCCCAGCATTTT
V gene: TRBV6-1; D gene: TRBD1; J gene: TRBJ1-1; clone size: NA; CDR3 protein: CASSEPGQGAFGTEAFF; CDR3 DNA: TGTGCCAGCAGTGAACCTGGTCAGGGGGCGTTCGGCACTGAAGCTTTCTTT
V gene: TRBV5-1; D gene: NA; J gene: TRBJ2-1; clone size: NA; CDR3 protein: CASSLAGTSSYNEQFF; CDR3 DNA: TGCGCCAGCAGCTTGGCCGGGACAAGCTCCTACAATGAGCAGTTCTTC
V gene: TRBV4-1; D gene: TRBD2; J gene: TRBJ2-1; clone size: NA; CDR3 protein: CASSHPLRTSDDNEQFF; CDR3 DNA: TGCGCCAGCAGCCACCCTTTGAGGACTAGCGACGACAATGAGCAGTTCTTC
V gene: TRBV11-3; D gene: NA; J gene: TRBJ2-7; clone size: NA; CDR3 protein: CASSPGIVLGYEQYF; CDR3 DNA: TGTGCCAGCAGCCCCGGGATAGTTCTCGGCTACGAGCAGTACTTC
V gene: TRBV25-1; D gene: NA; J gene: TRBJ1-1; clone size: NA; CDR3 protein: CASSDVRSVREDTEAFF; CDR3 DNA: TGTGCCAGCAGTGACGTTCGATCGGTCCGGGAAGATACTGAAGCTTTCTTT
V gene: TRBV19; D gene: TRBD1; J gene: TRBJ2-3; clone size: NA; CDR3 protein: CASSTRGGGTGISLTDTQYF; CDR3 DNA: TGTGCCAGTAGTACAAGAGGGGGCGGGACAGGAATTTCGTTGACAGATACGCAGTATTTT
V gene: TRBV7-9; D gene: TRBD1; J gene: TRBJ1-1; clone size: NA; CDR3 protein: CASSQQGDTEAFF; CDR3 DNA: TGTGCCAGCAGCCAGCAGGGGGACACAGAAGCTTTCTTT
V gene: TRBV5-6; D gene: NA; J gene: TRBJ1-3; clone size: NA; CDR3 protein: CASSLQGPGNTIYF; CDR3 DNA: TGTGCCAGCAGCTTGCAGGGGCCTGGAAACACCATATATTTT
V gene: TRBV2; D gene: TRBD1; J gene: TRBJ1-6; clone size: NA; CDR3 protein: CASSLGQGTSPLHF; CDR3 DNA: TGTGCCAGCAGTCTCGGACAGGGGACTTCACCCCTCCACTTT
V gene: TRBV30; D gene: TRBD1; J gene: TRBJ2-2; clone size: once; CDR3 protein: CAWTALGQGFTGELFF; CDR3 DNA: TGTGCCTGGACGGCCCTGGGACAGGGGTTCACCGGGGAGCTGTTTTTT
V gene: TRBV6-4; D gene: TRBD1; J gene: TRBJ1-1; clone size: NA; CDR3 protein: CASRRTGGQTEAFF; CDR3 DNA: TGTGCCAGCAGGCGGACAGGGGGCCAAACTGAAGCTTTCTTT
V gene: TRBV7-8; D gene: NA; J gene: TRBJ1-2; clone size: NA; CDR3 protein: CASSPDRNYGYTF; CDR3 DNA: TGTGCCAGCAGCCCCGACAGGAACTATGGCTACACCTTC
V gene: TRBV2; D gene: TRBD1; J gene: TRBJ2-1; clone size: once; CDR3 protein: CASSEIGQGVNEQFF; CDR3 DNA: TGTGCCAGCAGTGAAATCGGACAGGGGGTCAATGAGCAGTTCTTC
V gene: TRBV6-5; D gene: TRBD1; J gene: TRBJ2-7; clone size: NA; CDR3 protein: CASSYGGQGGFEQYF; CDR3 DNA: TGTGCCAGCAGTTACGGTGGACAGGGCGGGTTCGAGCAGTACTTC
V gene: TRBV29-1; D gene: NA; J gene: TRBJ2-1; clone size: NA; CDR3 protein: CSVEGQANEQFF; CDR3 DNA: TGCAGCGTTGAAGGACAGGCCAATGAGCAGTTCTTC
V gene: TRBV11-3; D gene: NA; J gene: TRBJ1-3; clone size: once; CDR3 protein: CASSLQGPSSGNTIYF; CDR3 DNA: TGTGCCAGCAGCTTACAGGGTCCAAGCTCTGGAAACACCATATATTTT
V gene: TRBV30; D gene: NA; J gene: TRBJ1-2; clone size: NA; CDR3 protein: CAWSVFGSLLGYTF; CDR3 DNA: TGTGCCTGGAGTGTATTTGGCAGTTTGCTTGGCTACACCTTC
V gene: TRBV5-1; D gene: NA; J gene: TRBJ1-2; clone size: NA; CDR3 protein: CASSLGLETDYGYTF; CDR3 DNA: TGCGCCAGCAGCTTAGGGCTCGAGACAGACTATGGCTACACCTTC
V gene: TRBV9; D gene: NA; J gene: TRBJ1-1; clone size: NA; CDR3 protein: CASSSTGRTEAFF; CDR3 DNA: TGTGCCAGCAGCTCAACCGGGAGGACTGAAGCTTTCTTT
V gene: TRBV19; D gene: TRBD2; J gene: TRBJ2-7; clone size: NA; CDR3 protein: CASSPAGVGLYEQYF; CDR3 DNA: TGTGCCAGTAGTCCCGCGGGGGTGGGGCTATACGAGCAGTACTTC
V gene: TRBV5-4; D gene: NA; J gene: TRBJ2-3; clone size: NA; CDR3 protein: CASSIRDTDTQYF; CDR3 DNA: TGTGCCAGCAGCATCAGGGACACAGATACGCAGTATTTT
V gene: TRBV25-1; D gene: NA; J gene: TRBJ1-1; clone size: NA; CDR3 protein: CASSNDRIRTEAFF; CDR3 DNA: TGTGCCAGCAGTAATGACAGGATTAGGACTGAAGCTTTCTTT
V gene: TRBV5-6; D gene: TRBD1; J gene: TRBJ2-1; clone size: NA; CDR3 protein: CASSPDRGGYNEQFF; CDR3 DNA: TGTGCCAGCAGCCCGGACAGGGGAGGGTACAATGAGCAGTTCTTC
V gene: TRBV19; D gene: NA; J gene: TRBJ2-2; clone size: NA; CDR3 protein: CASRRGGLNTGELFF; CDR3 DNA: TGTGCCAGTCGGAGGGGGGGACTGAACACCGGGGAGCTGTTTTTT
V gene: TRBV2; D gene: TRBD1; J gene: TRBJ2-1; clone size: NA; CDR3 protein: CASSPGQGSNEQFF; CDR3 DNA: TGTGCCAGCAGCCCGGGACAGGGGAGCAATGAGCAGTTCTTC
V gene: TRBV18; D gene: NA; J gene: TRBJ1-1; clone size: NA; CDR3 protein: CASSPAADTEAFF; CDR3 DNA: TGTGCCAGCTCACCGGCGGCAGACACTGAAGCTTTCTTT
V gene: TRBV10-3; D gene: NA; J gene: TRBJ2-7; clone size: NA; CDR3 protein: CAIKSRGESYEQYF; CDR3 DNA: TGTGCCATCAAGAGCAGGGGTGAGTCCTACGAGCAGTACTTC
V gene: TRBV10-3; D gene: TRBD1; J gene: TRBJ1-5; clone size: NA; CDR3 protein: CAISEGDREFQPQHF; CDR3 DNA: TGTGCCATCAGTGAGGGGGACAGGGAGTTTCAGCCCCAGCATTTT
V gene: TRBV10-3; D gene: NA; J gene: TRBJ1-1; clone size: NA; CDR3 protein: CAIKSLDTEAFF; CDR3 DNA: TGTGCCATCAAGAGCCTTGACACTGAAGCTTTCTTT
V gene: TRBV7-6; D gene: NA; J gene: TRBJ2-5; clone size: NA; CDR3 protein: CASNPWAGKETQYF; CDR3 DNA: TGTGCCAGCAACCCCTGGGCAGGGAAAGAGACCCAGTACTTC
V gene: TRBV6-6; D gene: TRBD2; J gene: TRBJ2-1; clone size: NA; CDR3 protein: CASSYGAGGGNEQFF; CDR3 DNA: TGTGCCAGCAGTTACGGTGCGGGAGGGGGCAATGAGCAGTTCTTC
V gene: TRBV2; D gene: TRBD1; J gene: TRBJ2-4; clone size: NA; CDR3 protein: CASIRRTGSDIQYF; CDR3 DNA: TGTGCCAGCATTAGAAGGACAGGGTCGGACATTCAGTACTTC
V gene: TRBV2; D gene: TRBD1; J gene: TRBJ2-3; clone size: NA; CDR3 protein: CASSIQGIVTDTQYF; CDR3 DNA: TGTGCCAGCAGTATACAGGGGATCGTCACAGATACGCAGTATTTT
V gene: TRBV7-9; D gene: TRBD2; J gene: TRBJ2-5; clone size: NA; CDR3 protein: CASSPEGGQETQYF; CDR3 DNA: TGTGCCAGCAGCCCAGAGGGAGGGCAGGAGACCCAGTACTTC
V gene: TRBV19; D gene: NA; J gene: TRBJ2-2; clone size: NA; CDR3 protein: CASSPRRSGSLFF; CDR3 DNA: TGTGCCAGTAGTCCCCGAAGGAGCGGGTCGCTGTTTTTT
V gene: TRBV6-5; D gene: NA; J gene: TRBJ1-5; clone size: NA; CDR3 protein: CASRTGSQPQHF; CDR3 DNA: TGTGCCAGCAGAACAGGGAGTCAGCCCCAGCATTTT
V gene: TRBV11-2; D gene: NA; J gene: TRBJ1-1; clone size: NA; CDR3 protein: CASSLYILNTEAFF; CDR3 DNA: TGTGCCAGCAGCTTATATATCCTGAACACTGAAGCTTTCTTT